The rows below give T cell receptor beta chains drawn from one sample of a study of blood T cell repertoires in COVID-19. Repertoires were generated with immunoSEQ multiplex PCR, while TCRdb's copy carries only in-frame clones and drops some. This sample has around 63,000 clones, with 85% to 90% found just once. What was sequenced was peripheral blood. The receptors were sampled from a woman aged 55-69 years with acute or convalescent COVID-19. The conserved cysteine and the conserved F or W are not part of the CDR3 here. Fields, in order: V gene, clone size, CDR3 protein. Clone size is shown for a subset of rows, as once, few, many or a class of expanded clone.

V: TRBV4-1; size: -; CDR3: ASSQDQGIGGYT
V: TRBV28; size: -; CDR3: ASSKPAGTGSLWGAF
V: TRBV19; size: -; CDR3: ASSMRGRDSSTDTQY
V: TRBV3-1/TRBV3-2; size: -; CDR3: ASSQGRGDYQPQH
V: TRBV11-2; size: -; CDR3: ASSRGGTEDLNSGNTIY
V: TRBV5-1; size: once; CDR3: ASSWSAAGVSGELF
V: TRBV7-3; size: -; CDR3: ASGPGQGLVDEQF
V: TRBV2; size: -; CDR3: ASSDRGMFDEQF
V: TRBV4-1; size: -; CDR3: ASSQEGWSGELF
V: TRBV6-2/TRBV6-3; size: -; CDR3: ASSSPGGSTDTQY
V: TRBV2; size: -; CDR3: ASRKGQYQETQY
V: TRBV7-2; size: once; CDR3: ASSLDGRGRAF
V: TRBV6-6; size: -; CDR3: ASIKTGGNPNYGYT
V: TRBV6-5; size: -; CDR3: ASKRASGGPGELF
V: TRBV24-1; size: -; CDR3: ATSEGVSSTDTQY
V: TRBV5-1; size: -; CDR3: ASSLELRDRYGYT
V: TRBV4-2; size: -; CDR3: AASGTSTDTQY
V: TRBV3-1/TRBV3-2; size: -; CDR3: ASSQSRRMYGYT
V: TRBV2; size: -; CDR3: ASIGGAFQPQH
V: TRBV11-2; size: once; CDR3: ASSLDPGAAGNTIY
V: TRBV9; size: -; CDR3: ASSVGAGYNSPLH
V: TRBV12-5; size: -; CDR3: ASGLTPPLGSGRTDTQY
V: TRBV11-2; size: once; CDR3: ASSGWDTNPNNEQF
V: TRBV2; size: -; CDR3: ASSGGNSNQPQH
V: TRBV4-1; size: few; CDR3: ASSQDSLAGGEKLF
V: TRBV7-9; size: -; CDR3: ASSLAGPFGELF
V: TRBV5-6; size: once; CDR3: ASSLDQGAYNSPLH
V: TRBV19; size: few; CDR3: ASSIVAGAAYGYT
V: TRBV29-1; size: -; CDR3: SVFSPGVEAF
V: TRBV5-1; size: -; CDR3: ASSLTPGGEQF
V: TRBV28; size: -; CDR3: ASSFSRATGAKDNYGYT
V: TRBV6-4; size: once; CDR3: ASSETGSSYNEQF
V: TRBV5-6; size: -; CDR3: ASSHRRGSSYNEQF
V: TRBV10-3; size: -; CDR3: AIRSTGGTDTQY
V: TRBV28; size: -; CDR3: ASSSSGVNTDTQY
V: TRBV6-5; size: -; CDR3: ASSFPGDGTQY
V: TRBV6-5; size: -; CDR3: ASSYSTGRNTEAF
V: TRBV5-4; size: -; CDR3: ASSWPTSGRNDEQF
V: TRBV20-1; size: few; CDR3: SATQARGYT